These T cell receptor beta chains were read from a single sample in a study of blood T cell repertoires in COVID-19. The protocol was immunoSEQ multiplex PCR, while the TCRdb copy is restricted to in-frame clones and leaves out a portion. This table has some 150,000 clones, roughly 82% appearing once. Sequencing used peripheral blood. The receptors stem from a woman aged 45-65 years in a cohort sampled during active or convalescent COVID-19. The CDR3 runs from the conserved cysteine through the conserved F or W.

v_gene,CDR3aa
TRBV4-1,CASSQTSAPDTQYF
TRBV30,CARWTGVEQYF
TRBV5-4,CASRSSGGGYTGELFF
TRBV10-3,CAISESLPGDYGYTF
TRBV6-1,CASSEWGQAYGYTF
TRBV7-6,CASSLDPRGINEKLFF
TRBV10-3,CAISGGPDITDTQYF
TRBV6-6,CASSYRDRGTGELFF
TRBV6-6,CASSLQGVGTDTQYF
TRBV6-5,CASSSVHRGGYTF
TRBV3-1/TRBV3-2,CASSFRDTANYGYTF
TRBV9,CASTRQGEITGELFF
TRBV11-2,CASSPLGSTYEQYF
TRBV2,CASSDNRVRRNTIYF
TRBV6-1,CASSEEAGSTDTQYF
TRBV19,CASSKGAGANVLTF
TRBV11-3,CASSHTLAGAVDTQYF
TRBV7-3,CASSFGQVNSPLHF
TRBV5-1,CASSLEHSGQYERYF
TRBV5-1,CASSLLAGGPIGETQYF
TRBV3-1/TRBV3-2,CASSSGTSINEQYF
TRBV9,CASSVVPLWYNEQFF
TRBV11-3,CASSSGLAPYEQYF
TRBV10-2,CASSRQAQETQYF
TRBV19,CASSTLDRVSGNTIYF
TRBV6-5,CASRGTGGAIETQYF
TRBV7-2,CASSLDRSGKSYEQYF
TRBV18,CASSPGRADQPQHF